These T cell receptor beta chains were read from a single sample in a study of T cell responses to AZD1222 COVID-19 vaccine. Assay: immunoSEQ multiplex PCR; the TCRdb copy retains only in-frame clones and omits some. Among roughly 80,000 clones, around 90% were seen once, and the ten largest hold 5.7%. The input for sequencing was peripheral blood, taken on day 0 of AZD1222 vaccination. The receptors stem from an adult in good health. Each CDR3 is given with its conserved first and last residue. Each record gives: CDR3 protein, CDR3 DNA, J gene, D gene, clone size, V gene. The D gene is left open where the match is weak. Clone size is stated in some rows and not others, as once, few, many or a class when expanded.

CASSIRKGMNTEAFF	TGTGCCAGCAGCATTAGGAAAGGAATGAACACTGAAGCTTTCTTT	TRBJ1-1	-	-	TRBV28
CASSTDRGPTEAFF	TGTGCCAGCTCAACGGACAGGGGGCCCACTGAAGCTTTCTTT	TRBJ1-1	TRBD1	few	TRBV18
CASSRYGQGNTEAFF	TGTGCCAGTAGTCGCTATGGACAGGGGAACACTGAAGCTTTCTTT	TRBJ1-1	TRBD1	-	TRBV19
CASSSDSLRYEQYF	TGTGCCAGCAGTTCCGACAGTCTCCGCTACGAGCAGTACTTC	TRBJ2-7	-	-	TRBV6-5
CASSQENGQVSGNTIYF	TGTGCCAGCAGCCAAGAAAACGGACAGGTCTCTGGAAACACCATATATTTT	TRBJ1-3	TRBD1	-	TRBV3-1/TRBV3-2
CASKPAGVYNEQFF	TGTGCCAGCAAACCAGCGGGGGTTTACAATGAGCAGTTCTTC	TRBJ2-1	TRBD2	-	TRBV27
CASSLGQHGSYNEQFF	TGCGCCAGCAGCTTAGGGCAGCACGGGTCCTACAATGAGCAGTTCTTC	TRBJ2-1	-	-	TRBV5-1
CAWGTGRGQPQHF	TGTGCCTGGGGGACAGGGCGAGGGCAGCCCCAGCATTTT	TRBJ1-5	TRBD1	-	TRBV30
CASSIVTGYNSPLHF	TGTGCCAGTAGTATAGTAACAGGCTATAATTCACCCCTCCACTTT	TRBJ1-6	-	-	TRBV19
CASSQLSGLPETQYF	TGCGCCAGCAGCCAATTGTCCGGCCTGCCGGAGACCCAGTACTTC	TRBJ2-5	-	-	TRBV4-3
CASSPPGGRGLVEELFF	TGTGCCAGCAGCCCTCCCGGGGGGCGGGGATTGGTGGAGGAGCTGTTTTTT	TRBJ2-2	-	-	TRBV9
CASSQGSNSYEQYF	TGTGCCAGCAGCCAAGGTTCTAACTCCTACGAGCAGTACTTC	TRBJ2-7	-	-	TRBV3-1/TRBV3-2
CASSRVGTSMSNEQFF	TGTGCCAGCAGCCGTGTCGGGACTAGCATGAGCAATGAGCAGTTCTTC	TRBJ2-1	TRBD2	once	TRBV14
CASSTTGNEQYF	TGTGCCAGTAGTACAACAGGGAACGAGCAGTACTTC	TRBJ2-7	-	-	TRBV19
CASSYGQVYEQYF	TGTGCCAGCAGTTACGGACAGGTGTACGAGCAGTACTTC	TRBJ2-7	TRBD1	-	TRBV6-5
CASSIVNRGFSTEAFF	TGTGCCAGCAGCATTGTGAACAGGGGATTCAGCACTGAAGCTTTCTTT	TRBJ1-1	-	once	TRBV21-1
CASGLTALNTEAFF	TGTGCTAGTGGTTTGACGGCTTTGAACACTGAAGCTTTCTTT	TRBJ1-1	-	-	TRBV12-5
CAWNPGGDTEAFF	TGTGCCTGGAACCCTGGAGGAGACACTGAAGCTTTCTTT	TRBJ1-1	-	once	TRBV30
CASRPGGNYGYTF	TGTGCCAGTAGGCCCGGGGGCAACTATGGCTACACCTTC	TRBJ1-2	-	-	TRBV19
CASTLPHLTEAFF	TGTGCCAGCACCCTACCCCACCTCACTGAAGCTTTCTTT	TRBJ1-1	-	-	TRBV28